The TCR beta chain described here comes from a study of blood T cell repertoires in COVID-19. This clone was detected a few times. There are 12 residues in the CDR3. Germline assignment: CDR1 SGHRS and CDR2 YFSETQ. Between the trimmed V and J ends, which lost 9 bases and 5 bases, there was a span of 14 bases. The repertoire was sequenced with immunoSEQ multiplex PCR; TCRdb's copy has only in-frame clones and lacks some. The data show over 200,000 clones, 87% seen once. The TCR was taken from a man aged 25 to 40 who had recovered from COVID-19. The chain links TRBV5-1 to TRBJ2-5; TRBD2 is a possible D gene (7 bases). The sequencing sample was made of PBMCs or T cells enriched from blood (not recorded which). The CDR3 spells CATSGEGETQYF. The CDR3 DNA follows: TGCGCCACGTCAGGGGAGGGTGAGACCCAGTACTTC.